This passage covers 27 T cell receptor beta chains from one sample sequenced in a study of T cell changes during pregnancy in multiple sclerosis (dated by TCRdb to the late 2010s). The library was built by means of the immunoSEQ multiplex PCR assay. Held by TCRdb, this immuneACCESS table contains in-frame sequences only and omits some clones. Under half of the omission traces to an unresolved V gene where checked; the cause of the rest is unknown. The table for this sample lists tens of thousands of clones; 89% of them were counted only once. The top ten constitute 1.2% of the sample. This specimen consisted of CD4+ T cells from peripheral blood mononuclear cells, obtained in the first trimester of pregnancy. Receptors were obtained from a female donor with multiple sclerosis, enrolled in a pregnancy study.

The gene calls are TRBV25-1 and TRBJ2-3, with 9 bases fitting TRBD1. Germline V lookup: CDR1 MGHDK, CDR2 SYGVNS. The ends lost 4 bases at V and 5 bases at J; junction bases unmatched: 7. This CDR3 has 15 residues. CDR3 bases: TGTGCCAGCAGTGGGTCCGGGACAGGGAGAGATACGCAGTATTTT. Protein product: CASSGSGTGRDTQYF.

The V and J genes are TRBV18 and TRBJ1-1; a weak D match, TRBD1 (5 bases). Trimming pared 2 bases from V and 0 bases from J, leaving 13 bases between. Germline-derived CDR1 and CDR2 are KGHSH and LQKENI. This CDR3 contains 16 residues. The CDR3 region has the DNA TGTGCCAGCTCACCAACCCAGACAGACTTGAACACTGAAGCTTTCTTT. Its protein is CASSPTQTDLNTEAFF.

The gene calls are TRBV11-3 and TRBJ2-2; 9 bases are shared with TRBD1. CDR3 length equals 14 residues. CDR1 SGHNT and CDR2 YENEEA come from the germline V gene. The V segment lost 5 bases and the J segment 6 bases; nucleotides outside the gene matches: 4. The CDR3 DNA follows: TGTGCCAGCAGCCCGGGACAGGGATCCGGGGAGCTGTTTTTT. Protein product: CASSPGQGSGELFF.

This clone came up once. The chain recombines TRBV10-3 with TRBJ1-2, with TRBD1 identical over 7 bases. CDR1 and CDR2 (germline): ENHRY, SYGVKD. There are 14 residues in the CDR3. The ends lost 0 bases at V and 4 bases at J; junction bases unmatched: 2. CDR3: CAISESAGGYGYTF. The CDR3 DNA reads as TGTGCCATCAGTGAGTCGGCAGGGGGCTATGGCTACACCTTC.

The chain uses TRBV19 and TRBJ2-1, with a tentative D call TRBD2 (6 bases). V gave up 7 bases and J gave up 7 bases, with 20 bases separating them. This CDR3 region has 15 residues. Germline V lookup: CDR1 LNHDA, CDR2 SQIVND (reference sequence). The CDR3 reads CASMAEPLRGNEQFF. The CDR3 bases are TGTGCCAGTATGGCAGAGCCGCTTCGGGGGAATGAGCAGTTCTTC.

The J gene is TRBJ2-1, the V gene TRBV4-2, with 10 positions matching TRBD2. The CDR3 is 16 amino acids. Per the germline V gene, CDR1 is LGHNA and CDR2 is YNFKEQ. With 4 bases clipped from V and 4 bases from J, the junction kept 7 bases outside the gene matches. The CDR3 protein is CASSPRRTSGYNEQFF. CDR3 nucleotide sequence: TGTGCCAGCAGCCCCCGAAGGACTAGCGGATACAATGAGCAGTTCTTC.

The V gene is TRBV28, the J gene TRBJ2-1, with TRBD2 matching 12 bases. The V and J ends lost 8 bases and 8 bases, in that order; junction bases with no gene match: 7. The germline V gene has CDR1 MDHEN and CDR2 SYDVKM. The CDR3 runs to 14 residues. CDR3 amino acids: CASLTSGSSDEQFF. The CDR3 DNA follows: TGTGCCAGCTTGACTAGCGGGAGTTCCGATGAGCAGTTCTTC.

The rearrangement uses TRBV19 and TRBJ1-5; tentatively, D is TRBD1 (6 bases). CDR3 size: 16 residues. V was trimmed by 5 bases and J by 3 bases, leaving 17 bases between them. Germline V CDR1 and CDR2: LNHDA, SQIVND (reference sequence). The DNA of the CDR3 is TGTGCCAGTAGTTCGAACGCCAGGGGTCTCAATCAGCCCCAGCATTTT. Encoded protein: CASSSNARGLNQPQHF.

This clone came up once. The genes are TRBV5-1 and TRBJ1-5; D is perhaps TRBD1 (6 bases). V lost 1 base to trimming and J lost 9 bases, with 14 bases between them. The CDR3 runs to 14 residues. Germline CDR1 is SGHRS and CDR2 is YFSETQ. CDR3 residues: CASSLSQGTLPQHF. DNA of the CDR3: TGCGCCAGCAGCTTGTCCCAGGGGACCTTGCCCCAGCATTTT.

The V call is TRBV19, the J call TRBJ1-1; no clear D. The germline V gene encodes CDR1 LNHDA and CDR2 SQIVND (reference sequence). With 8 bases removed from V and 7 bases from J, the gap between germline ends came to 8 bases. The CDR3 totals 10 residues. As DNA, the CDR3 is TGTGCCAGTTTCGGGTTTGAAGCTTTCTTT. Translated, it gives CASFGFEAFF.

The chain recombines TRBV30 with TRBJ2-5; 10 positions agree with TRBD2. The CDR3 runs to 15 residues. The J segment lost 1 base and the V segment lost 2 bases, leaving 4 bases of the junction unmatched. The germline CDR1 and CDR2 sequences are GTSNPN and SVGIG (reference sequence). CDR3 nucleotide sequence: TGTGCCTGGAGTTCCGGACTAGCGGTCCAAGAGACCCAGTACTTC. This sequence encodes CAWSSGLAVQETQYF.

The V call is TRBV30, the J call TRBJ1-2, with 7 bases aligning to TRBD1. The length of the CDR3 is 13 residues. Germline assignment: CDR1 GTSNPN and CDR2 SVGIG (reference sequence). With V trimmed by 3 bases and J by 5 bases, 6 bases remained unmatched. The CDR3: CAWRETGEYGYTF. Here the CDR3 DNA reads TGTGCCTGGAGGGAAACAGGGGAGTATGGCTACACCTTC.

V and J are TRBV19 and TRBJ1-5; the D gene is possibly TRBD1 (5 bases). V shed 10 bases and J shed 0 bases, with 16 bases lying between them. Looked up from germline, CDR1 is LNHDA and CDR2 is SQIVND (reference sequence). CDR3 length: 15 amino acids. CDR3 residues: CATDIQGYSNQPQHF. CDR3 nucleotides: TGTGCCACCGACATCCAGGGCTATAGCAATCAGCCCCAGCATTTT.

The V and J genes are TRBV4-3 and TRBJ1-1, with D perhaps matching TRBD1 (6 bases). The CDR3 is made up of 13 amino acids. Germline values: CDR1 LGHNA, CDR2 YSLEER. V was clipped by 3 bases and J by 4 bases, with 9 bases between them. CDR3 sequence (DNA): TGCGCCAGCAGCCACAGGGGCGGCACTGAAGCTTTCTTT. Its translation: CASSHRGGTEAFF.

The genes are TRBV6-5 and TRBJ2-7, with D uncertain. The V end was cut by 0 bases, the J end by 3 bases, with 6 bases between. CDR1 MNHEY and CDR2 SVGAGI come from the germline V gene. CDR3 length equals 13 residues. The CDR3 DNA is TGTGCCAGCAGTTACTCAGGAGTCTACGAGCAGTACTTC. Residues: CASSYSGVYEQYF.

V is TRBV19 and J is TRBJ1-1; D is perhaps TRBD1 (5 bases). The CDR3 runs to 15 residues. V lost 3 bases, J lost 1 base, and 12 bases lay in between. Germline CDR1 reads LNHDA; CDR2 reads SQIVND (reference sequence). CDR3 sequence (DNA): TGTGCCAGTAGTATTTTAGGACATCAGAACACTGAAGCTTTCTTT. Translating it yields CASSILGHQNTEAFF.

The chain employs TRBV28 and TRBJ2-5; D gene unclear. The CDR3 is made up of 15 amino acids. Germline V gene lookup returns CDR1 MDHEN and CDR2 SYDVKM. Trimming stripped 1 base from V and 2 bases from J, with 11 bases between. The CDR3 coding sequence is TGTGCCAGCAGTTTATATCAAACCCTACAAGAGACCCAGTACTTC. Its protein product is CASSLYQTLQETQYF.

The J gene is TRBJ2-2, the V gene TRBV6-4; 7 nucleotides line up with TRBD1. The V segment lost 6 bases and the J segment 3 bases; nucleotides outside the gene matches: 10. The CDR3 extends over 16 amino acids. From germline, CDR1 is MRHNA and CDR2 SNTAGT. The CDR3 sequence: CASREGFTGDTGELFF. CDR3 DNA: TGTGCCAGCAGAGAGGGGTTTACAGGGGACACCGGGGAGCTGTTTTTT.

The chain has TRBV6-1 and TRBJ1-1, with D possibly being TRBD1 (6 bases). V dropped 6 bases and J dropped 4 bases, with 12 bases sitting between them. Germline V gene data show CDR1 as MNHNS and CDR2 as SASEGT. This CDR3 spans 13 amino acids. The CDR3 sequence: CASSTGLGTEAFF. The DNA of the CDR3 is TGTGCCAGCAGCACAGGGCTTGGCACTGAAGCTTTCTTT.

The rearrangement joins TRBV7-9 to TRBJ2-1; 9 nucleotides align to TRBD2. This CDR3 has 14 amino acids. From germline, CDR1 is SEHNR and CDR2 FQNEAQ (reference sequence). Trimming removed 4 bases from V and 8 bases from J; junction bases left unmatched: 6. CDR3 amino acids: CASSSWTSAYEQFF. In DNA, the CDR3 is TGTGCCAGCAGCTCCTGGACTAGCGCCTATGAGCAGTTCTTC.

The chain links TRBV6-4 to TRBJ1-4; 7 bases fit TRBD1. This CDR3 comprises 15 residues. The V gene's germline CDR1 is MRHNA and CDR2 SNTAGT. Trimming cost V 6 bases and J 0 bases; bases outside gene matches: 4. CDR3 loop: CASRFTGATNEKLFF. The CDR3 DNA reads as TGTGCCAGCAGATTCACAGGGGCAACTAATGAAAAACTGTTTTTT.

The CDR3 sequence is CASSKPHQRNSYEQYF. The CDR3 DNA follows: TGTGCCAGCAGCAAACCCCACCAGCGCAACTCCTACGAGCAGTACTTC. The chain recombines TRBV21-1 with TRBJ2-7; the table names TRBD2, a call not compared with the DNA. TRBV21-1 is described as a pseudogene. The CDR3 is 16 amino acids.

This sequence joins TRBV19 and TRBJ2-1, with D perhaps TRBD2 (6 bases). From germline, CDR1 is LNHDA and CDR2 SQIVND (reference sequence). CDR3 length: 16 residues. Trimming removed 3 bases from V and 0 bases from J, with 12 bases in between. In DNA, the CDR3 is TGTGCCAGTAGTATTCGAGCGGGTGCCTCCTACAATGAGCAGTTCTTC. It specifies CASSIRAGASYNEQFF.

The V and J genes are TRBV27 and TRBJ2-1; D perhaps matches TRBD1 (5 bases). This CDR3 has 12 amino acids. CDR1 is MNHEY and CDR2 is SMNVEV in the germline V gene (reference sequence). Trimming took 2 bases from V and 7 from J, leaving 6 bases between them. The CDR3 DNA sequence: TGTGCCAGCAGTTTACAGGGAAATGAGCAGTTCTTC. Translation: CASSLQGNEQFF.

In its sample, this clone was seen once. The rearrangement links TRBV28 to TRBJ1-5; TRBD1 might be the D (5 bases). V dropped 11 bases and J dropped 6 bases, with 14 bases sitting between them. This CDR3 region has 12 residues. Germline V gene sequence: CDR1 MDHEN, CDR2 SYDVKM. CDR3: CASVGQAQPQHF. In DNA, the CDR3 is TGTGCCTCAGTGGGGCAAGCTCAGCCCCAGCATTTT.

This rearrangement joins TRBV18 to TRBJ2-2, with a possible D match to TRBD2 (5 bases). The germline V gene encodes CDR1 KGHSH and CDR2 LQKENI. The CDR3 is 14 residues long. The V gene lost 2 bases and the J gene lost 2 bases, with 6 bases spanning the gap. The CDR3 spells CASSPDYNTGELFF. The CDR3, as DNA: TGTGCCAGCTCACCAGACTATAACACCGGGGAGCTGTTTTTT.

This clone was found a few times. The chain uses TRBV6-6 and TRBJ2-7, with 10 bases fitting TRBD1. This CDR3 contains 13 residues. V lost 6 bases, J lost 4 bases, and 3 bases stayed unmatched. From germline, CDR1 is MNHNY and CDR2 SVGAGI (reference sequence). CDR3 DNA sequence: TGTGCCAGCAGCCGGGACAGGGGTTACGAGCAGTACTTC. Its translation: CASSRDRGYEQYF.